This T cell receptor beta chain is from a study of cytomegalovirus exposure and HLA in healthy donors (dated 2017 in TCRdb). For the wider study: An earlier analysis of 587 of the donors reported 276 Gb of sequence data and 90 million to 120 million unique TCR beta sequences obtained from around 190 million T cells. An early release covering over 500 HLA-typed donors comprised about 300 gigabases of sequencing data and around 86 million unique TCR sequences. The genetic ancestry cluster associated with self-reported Caucasian donors included over 65% of the roughly 400 genotyped donors. The aim of the study was to test whether cataloging public T cell receptors could identify signatures of past pathogen exposure. The study used immunosequencing to profile the T cell repertoires of 666 subjects and linked those repertoires to cytomegalovirus serostatus. In addition to the first cohort of approximately 650 subjects, a separate validation cohort of under 150 different subjects was used. High-throughput TCR immunosequencing, statistical association of individual TCRs with disease status, and machine learning were combined to predict cytomegalovirus infection status. To study patterns of TCR occurrence, a later analysis re-analyzed previously published TCR beta repertoires from 550 to 800 donors and added high-resolution HLA genotyping. The later analysis used no new phenotypic data to find candidate immune exposures, relying instead on TCR beta sequences and their occurrence across donors. An earlier analysis of about 600 of the donors used high-throughput TCR beta sequencing to judge whether each TCR beta V gene segment behaved as functional or pseudogenic. Donor age, sex, ethnicity and CMV serostatus were compiled alongside the repertoire data. Genome-wide SNP genotypes for about 60% of the roughly 700 donors were used in a later genetic analysis, which treated that subset as a discovery cohort. All discovery cohort repertoires had been generated on a single sequencing platform. HLA typing included class I and class II loci at four-digit resolution. Typing coverage varied by locus: 629-630 donors for A, B, C, DRB1 and DQB1; 500 to 550 for DQA1; about 570 for DPA1; about 450 for DPB1. Four or five DR-DQ haplotypes were handled as single units for association and clustering because linkage in the cohort was strong. Among roughly 400 genotyped donors of the cohort, an average of approximately 240,000 unique TCR beta nucleotide sequences were sequenced per donor, roughly 20% of them non-productive.

The cohort consisted of more than 650 healthy bone marrow donors. At the time of sampling, all cohort members were nominally healthy, though unrecorded immune exposures were likely present. The donor tested CMV seronegative, placing the donor among the 350 or so seronegative members of the cohort. Every donor gave a peripheral blood sample, and the peripheral blood mononuclear cells from that sample were used for TCR beta sequencing. Genomic DNA extraction from the blood cell samples was performed with the Qiagen DNeasy Blood Extraction Kit. General conclusions and limits of the study: When HLA alleles, especially DR and DQ, strongly co-occurred, TCR associations were difficult to assign to individual alleles. The authors suggested that the approach could potentially be generalized to other disease states and immunological phenotypes. A later analysis found that TCR association rates varied across HLA loci, with DRB1 alleles showing the most associated TCRs and HLA-C alleles the fewest. The study gave a list of around 170 TCR beta chains associated with cytomegalovirus. The classifier was reported to diagnose cytomegalovirus status with high specificity and sensitivity in both the original and validation cohorts. V-gene and J-gene trimming of TCR beta chains was associated with a missense DCLRE1C variant in a later genetic analysis, and the association was replicated in an independent cohort. In vitro tests confirmed that a few of the cytomegalovirus-associated TCR beta chains recognize cytomegalovirus antigens. Because HLA typing was unavailable for some donors at each locus, only the typed subset was used in association tests. In an earlier analysis of around 500 of the donors, most TCR beta V segments appeared in productive rearrangements about 90% or about 30% of the time, broadly matching IMGT annotations. In this cohort, only TCR beta chains were sequenced, and detectable features were limited by the absence of alpha or paired-chain data. In a later analysis, HLA-associated TCR beta chains were found to be more clonally expanded and to have lower generation probabilities than equally common non-associated chains. Some IMGT-functional V segments, including TRBV6-2 and TRBV6-3, could not be told apart with the 87-base-pair reads, so those segments were excluded. At a false discovery rate of 0.05, a later analysis linked around 17,000 TCR beta sequences to specific HLA alleles. A further reported finding was that TCR beta sequences accurately predicted the HLA-A and HLA-B alleles for most subjects in the first cohort. Presence/absence analyses assumed roughly uniform sequencing depth across donors, an assumption that may not hold. In a later analysis, several top co-occurrence clusters were reported to appear linked to parvovirus B19, influenza, CMV and Epstein-Barr virus. Seventeen rarely observed V segments, including chromosome 9 orphons, were excluded from the earlier analysis of several hundred of the donors because counts were too low. A cluster of highly shared sequence variants was judged likely to be a technical artifact of the sequencing pipeline. Compared with the 666-donor mean, donors in an Asian-associated ancestry cluster had fewer N-insertions in productive TCRs, according to a later genetic analysis. Most CMV-associated TCR beta chains appeared to be HLA-restricted in a later analysis, and the HLA associations seemed to be driven largely by CMV exposure. CMV serostatus was the only immune exposure information available for the cohort. Linkage disequilibrium might explain the correlated functional status among segregating V segments, but an unknown experimental factor could not be excluded. Most TCR sequences were observed very rarely across donors, whereas some public TCRs were present in many individuals.

Concerning this clone itself: No cognate antigen has been identified for it. The input lacks base qualities; no much larger clone sits a single base away.

Its CDR3 holds 14 amino acids, cysteine through phenylalanine. Only CDR3 DNA is held: 42 bases, read in frame from base 1. Trimming at the junction amounts to 5 bases on V and 2 bases on J, and the germline ends lie 12 bases apart. Reading the germline V gene (reference sequence) gives CDR1 MNHEY and CDR2 SMNVEV. The library was made by the immunoSEQ multiplex PCR assay. For the multiplex PCR, a mixture combining 60 forward primers for TCR Vbeta segments and 13 reverse primers for TCR Jbeta segments was used. The CDR3 region of rearranged TCR beta genes was amplified from genomic DNA by a multiplex PCR assay. Amplified TCR beta libraries were sequenced as 87-base-pair reads on the Illumina HiSeq System. The source study handled its data this way. A later analysis tallied about 77 million unique TCR beta chains across the 650 to 750 repertoires, and approximately 11 million of those chains were shared by two or more donors. A nearest-neighbor algorithm error-corrected the raw reads and collapsed the reads into unique sequences, merging closely related sequences to remove PCR and sequencing errors. CDR3 sequences were aligned to IMGT reference sequences to assign V, D and J gene segments. For a sequence to be retained, at least a six-nucleotide match to both a V gene segment and a J gene segment was required. A rearrangement was called productive if the CDR3 had no stop codons and remained in frame with V and J, and every other rearrangement was called non-productive. CDR3 was defined according to IMGT convention as the region running from the second conserved V-encoded cysteine to the conserved J-encoded phenylalanine. In an earlier analysis of approximately 500 of the donors, sequences lacking an unambiguous match to a single V gene segment were excluded. An earlier analysis of fewer than 750 of the donors called V segments functional above 56.7% productive rearrangements and segregating when the between-donor standard deviation exceeded 5%. A statistical classification framework was developed to diagnose cytomegalovirus status using the catalog of TCR beta chain sequences. In a later analysis, TCR nucleotide sequences were compared against IMGT/GENE-DB human TR gene sequences so that V and J genes could be assigned. In a later analysis, CDR3 sequences and most-parsimonious VDJ recombination scenarios were assigned using the TCRdist pipeline. In a later analysis, every TCR beta chain was defined by the combination of its CDR3 amino acid sequence and its V-gene family, and reads without a unique V-gene family were dropped. In a later analysis, 550 to 650 highly shared, low-generation-probability nucleotide sequences were removed to address suspected cross-contamination and a sequencing artifact. In a later analysis, a clonal expansion index was calculated for each public chain from normalized within-repertoire ranks of inferred template counts. In a later analysis, generation probabilities were computed using a VDJ recombination model fitted to out-of-frame rearrangements, and the results were checked against IGoR. In a later analysis, TCR-TCR, TCR-HLA and TCR-CMV co-occurrence was scored with hypergeometric tests, and a repertoire-size bias correction was applied to TCR pairs. In a later analysis, false discovery rates were estimated by permuting HLA or CMV assignments 20 times. In a later analysis, co-occurring TCRs were grouped using DBSCAN, and TCRdist sequence similarity was added for clustering within HLA-allele-positive subsets. Co-occurrence clustering excluded repertoires with fewer than 30,000 or more than 120,000 public chains, plus five with anomalous nucleotide sharing. This is the immuneACCESS table as TCRdb keeps it, with only in-frame sequences that have V and J called. A part of the clones is gone; compared with another copy, unresolved V genes explain less than half, and the rest is unexplained. That table supplies the V and J calls and clone size; D and trimming were determined from the DNA. The table for this sample lists 100,000 to 150,000 clones; about 83% of them were counted only once. The ten largest clones take up 1% to 1.5% of the sample.

This receptor chain uses TRBV27 and TRBJ1-2; TRBD1 is possibly the D segment (5 matching bases). The sequenced material came from PBMCs. The origin of this receptor is a girl between 2 and 10 years old in good health and CMV-seronegative. The sequenced DNA is TGTGCCAGCAGTCCGGGGACTGGGAACTATGGCTACACCTTC. The encoded protein is CASSPGTGNYGYTF.